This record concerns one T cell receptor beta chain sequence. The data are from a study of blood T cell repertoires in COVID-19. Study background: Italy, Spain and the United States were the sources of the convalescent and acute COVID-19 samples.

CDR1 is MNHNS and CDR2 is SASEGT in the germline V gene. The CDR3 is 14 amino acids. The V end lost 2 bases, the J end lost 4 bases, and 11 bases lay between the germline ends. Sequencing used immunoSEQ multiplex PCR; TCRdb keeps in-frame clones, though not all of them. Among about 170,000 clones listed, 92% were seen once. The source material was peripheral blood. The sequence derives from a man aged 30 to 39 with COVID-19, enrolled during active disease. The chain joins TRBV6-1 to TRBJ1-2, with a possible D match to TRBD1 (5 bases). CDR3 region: CASSESQGSYGYTF. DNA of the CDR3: TGTGCCAGCAGTGAATCTCAGGGATCCTATGGCTACACCTTC.